A single sample is the source of the 28 T cell receptor beta chains below, sequenced in a study of blood T cells in healthy people across ages. PCR was performed a second time for about 7 to 11 cycles using a sample-barcoded 5' primer and a J-beta primer mix. TCRdb re-called the 5' RACE reads with MiXCR, one entry per CDR3 protein. The sample lists 700,000 to 800,000 distinct CDR3 sequences; roughly 43% were seen once. Sequenced sample: blood. These receptors all come from a woman aged 55-69 years in good health.

This sequence joins TRBV20-1 and TRBJ2-3; D remains unclear. The CDR3 covers 12 residues. With 6 bases removed from V and 0 bases from J, the gap between germline ends came to 7 bases. Germline values: CDR1 DFQATT, CDR2 SNEGSKA (reference sequence). This CDR3 is CSAATSTDTQYF. The CDR3 DNA reads as TGCAGTGCCGCTACGAGCACAGATACGCAGTATTTT.

The chain is built from TRBV3-1 and TRBJ2-4, with D maybe TRBD1 (5 bases). TRBJ2-7 matches the DNA end more closely, so the J call is doubtful. This CDR3 is 15 amino acids long. Germline V lookup: CDR1 LGHDT, CDR2 YNNKEL (reference sequence). The CDR3 sequence: CASSQVPLGHYEQYF. The DNA for the CDR3 is TGTGCCAGCAGCCAAGTCCCTCTGGGGCACTACGAGCAGTACTTC.

This chain joins TRBV7-2 and TRBJ1-1, with 8 bases fitting TRBD1. The germline gives CDR1 SGHTA, CDR2 FQGNSA. The CDR3 is 19 amino acids. The junction had 20 bases not matched to a gene; V was cut back by 5 bases and J by 3 bases. CDR3 DNA: TGTGCCAGCAGCGATATAACAGGGGGAACAAAAACCTTTTACACTGAAGCTTTCTTT. Translation: CASSDITGGTKTFYTEAFF.

Points on this clonotype: It may be a read error: a sequence one base away is much more abundant. The chain has TRBV27 and TRBJ2-5; no firm D call. V was trimmed by 3 bases and J by 11 bases, leaving 19 bases between them. This CDR3 contains 14 residues. Germline CDR1 reads MNHEY; CDR2 reads SMNVEV (reference sequence). CDR3 DNA: TGTGCCAGCAGTTTCCAGGACGAATTTGGTGAGCAGTACTTC. Translated, it gives CASSFQDEFGEQYF.

This chain links TRBV12-3 or TRBV12-4 with TRBJ2-7, with 8 bases lining up with TRBD2. V was clipped by 7 bases and J by 2 bases; unmatched bases: 4. The CDR3 has 13 residues. The CDR3 DNA is TGTGCCAGCACTATAGCGGGACCCTACGAGCAGTACTTC. This translates into CASTIAGPYEQYF.

This clonotype was seen at least ten times. The chain carries TRBV29-1 and TRBJ1-2; D is ambiguous. The germline V and J ends were trimmed by 0 bases and 4 bases, with 9 bases remaining between them. Germline assignment: CDR1 SQVTM and CDR2 ANQGSEA. There are 13 residues in the CDR3. The CDR3 nucleotides read TGCAGCGTTGAAGATCGGGAACGCTATGGCTACACCTTC. It yields the protein CSVEDRERYGYTF.

The chain combines TRBV18 with TRBJ2-5, with TRBD1 identical over 8 bases. The J call could be wrong; TRBJ2-4 is a better fit for the DNA end. The CDR3 contains 15 residues. The germline gives CDR1 KGHSH, CDR2 LQKENI. For the CDR3, the DNA is TGTGCCAGCTCACCGCCGGACAGGGCCCTAAACATTCAGTACTTC. Translation: CASSPPDRALNIQYF.

The genes are TRBV25-1 and TRBJ1-2; possibly TRBD1 for D (5 bases). V was cut by 3 bases and J by 5 bases, with 10 bases left in between. Germline lookup yields CDR1 MGHDK and CDR2 SYGVNS. The CDR3 spans 13 residues. The CDR3 nucleotides read TGTGCCAGCAGTGATGGGGACCGATATGGCTACACCTTC. Translating gives CASSDGDRYGYTF.

This rearrangement joins TRBV5-1 to TRBJ2-1, with 8 positions matching TRBD2. With 9 bases clipped from V and 3 bases from J, the junction kept 11 bases outside the gene matches. The CDR3 is made up of 15 amino acids. Germline CDR1 and CDR2: SGHRS and YFSETQ. The CDR3, as DNA: TGCGCCACAAAGCCCATAGCGGGGTTCTACAATGAGCAGTTCTTC. It yields the protein CATKPIAGFYNEQFF.

This clonotype was counted between two and nine times. The chain's CDR3 is CSDRTGGPNTEAFF. CDR3 in DNA: TGCAGCGACCGAACAGGGGGCCCGAACACTGAAGCTTTCTTT. V gene TRBV29-1 combines with J gene TRBJ1-1; TRBD1 matches 9 bases. After removal of 7 bases from V and 1 base from J, the junction contained 7 bases not matched to a gene. Germline CDR1 and CDR2: SQVTM and ANQGSEA. This CDR3 contains 14 residues.

This clonotype was seen a single time. The chain recombines TRBV7-2 with TRBJ2-1, with D perhaps TRBD1 (6 bases). This CDR3 contains 16 residues. The V end was cut by 5 bases, the J end by 0 bases, with 14 bases between. The germline V gene has CDR1 SGHTA and CDR2 FQGNSA. CDR3 in DNA: TGTGCCAGCAGCCCCACTGGGGGCTCCTCCTACAATGAGCAGTTCTTC. Its translation is CASSPTGGSSYNEQFF.

The rearrangement joins TRBV12-3 or TRBV12-4 to TRBJ1-4; 7 nucleotides agree with TRBD1. With 5 bases clipped from V and 7 bases from J, the junction kept 7 bases outside the gene matches. The CDR3 totals 14 residues. The chain's CDR3 is CASSRRGTAEKLFF. The DNA for the CDR3 is TGTGCCAGCAGTCGAAGGGGGACAGCTGAAAAACTGTTTTTT.

This clonotype was counted between two and nine times. The rearrangement links TRBV7-2 to TRBJ1-5; 10 positions agree with TRBD1. V shed 8 bases and J 8 bases; nucleotides not matched to a gene: 12. The CDR3 length is 15 residues. The V gene's germline CDR1 is SGHTA and CDR2 FQGNSA. CDR3 amino acids: CASSHSSGTGEPQHF. CDR3 DNA sequence: TGTGCCAGCTCCCACTCCTCCGGGACAGGGGAGCCCCAGCATTTT.

This clonotype was picked up many times. The rearrangement links TRBV12-3 or TRBV12-4 to TRBJ2-7; 7 bases line up with TRBD2. Trimming at V came to 3 bases and at J to 0 bases, leaving 8 bases not matched to a gene. CDR3 length: 16 residues. CDR3 protein: CASSLGSGSSSYEQYF. The CDR3, as DNA: TGTGCCAGCAGTTTGGGTAGCGGGTCGAGCTCCTACGAGCAGTACTTC.

The V and J genes are TRBV7-9 and TRBJ1-1, with a weak D call TRBD1 (5 bases). Trimming pared 2 bases from V and 6 bases from J, leaving 10 bases between. Germline V gene sequence: CDR1 SEHNR, CDR2 FQNEAQ (reference sequence). This CDR3 contains 13 residues. CDR3 loop: CASSLLETAEAFF. In DNA, the CDR3 is TGTGCCAGCAGCTTATTAGAGACAGCTGAAGCTTTCTTT.

V is TRBV29-1 and J is TRBJ2-3; 12 positions match TRBD2. The CDR3 loop spans 14 amino acids. Germline V gene sequence: CDR1 SQVTM, CDR2 ANQGSEA. V was clipped by 6 bases and J by 2 bases; unmatched bases: 3. CDR3 amino acids: CSVGLAGNTDTQYF. In nucleotides, the CDR3 is TGCAGCGTCGGACTAGCGGGAAACACAGATACGCAGTATTTT.

Only a few counts were recorded for this clonotype. The chain employs TRBV11-2 and TRBJ2-5, with TRBD1 identical over 11 bases. The germline V gene has CDR1 SGHAT and CDR2 FQNNGV. This CDR3 region has 15 residues. V dropped 5 bases and J dropped 11; count of bases not matched to a gene: 13. CDR3 DNA sequence: TGTGCCAGCAGCCCCCCCGGGACAGGGGGACGAGAGCAGTACTTC. Translating gives CASSPPGTGGREQYF.

The rearrangement uses TRBV5-1 and TRBJ2-1, with 9 positions matching TRBD1. V lost 6 bases and J lost 11; bases outside the gene matches: 15. Germline CDR1 and CDR2: SGHRS and YFSETQ. The CDR3 is 15 amino acids. CDR3 coding DNA: TGCGCCAGCACCTCCACAGGGGGCCGGATCGCAAAGCAGTTCTTC. This translates into CASTSTGGRIAKQFF.

The gene calls are TRBV7-3 and TRBJ2-1; D perhaps matches TRBD1 (6 bases). This CDR3 is built from 15 residues. V gave up 5 bases and J gave up 1 base, with 12 bases separating them. Germline V gene sequence: CDR1 SGHTA, CDR2 FQGTGA. The CDR3, as DNA: TGTGCCAGCAGCACAGGAGGACAGTCCTACAATGAGCAGTTCTTC. Its protein product is CASSTGGQSYNEQFF.

The chain uses TRBV12-3 or TRBV12-4 and TRBJ1-1; 7 nucleotides line up with TRBD1. Germline trimming cut 10 bases from V and 1 base from J; bases unmatched to any gene: 21. The CDR3 covers 18 residues. For the CDR3, the DNA is TGTGCCACTGGGGCGCGCGGCAGGGGGATCCTGGGGAACACTGAAGCTTTCTTT. Translation gives CATGARGRGILGNTEAFF.

The gene calls are TRBV12-3 or TRBV12-4 and TRBJ1-6, with 9 bases identical to TRBD1. The CDR3 is 14 amino acids. With V trimmed by 7 bases and J by 9 bases, 7 bases remained unmatched. This CDR3 is CASKGQGLSSPLHF. The DNA for the CDR3 is TGTGCCAGCAAAGGACAGGGGCTGAGTTCACCCCTCCACTTT.

The sample holds many counts of this clonotype. The rearrangement joins TRBV5-1 to TRBJ2-1, with D possibly TRBD2 on 6 matching bases. V was shortened by 3 bases and J by 4 bases, with 14 bases between the two germline ends. This CDR3 region has 15 residues. Germline-derived CDR1 and CDR2 are SGHRS and YFSETQ. The CDR3 reads CASSSAGPFYNEQFF. In DNA form, the CDR3 reads TGCGCCAGCAGCTCCGCGGGGCCTTTTTACAATGAGCAGTTCTTC. Filled out from reference TRBV5-1 and TRBJ2-1, the complete variable domain reads KAGVTQTPRYLIKTRGQQVTLSCSPISGHRSVSWYQQTPGQGLQFLFEYFSETQRNKGNFPGRFSGRQFSNSRSEMNVSTLELGDSALYLCASSSAGPFYNEQFFGPGTRLTVL.

This clonotype turned up a few times. J is TRBJ2-7 and V is TRBV20-1; 9 bases match TRBD1. This CDR3 comprises 14 residues. Looked up from germline, CDR1 is DFQATT and CDR2 is SNEGSKA (reference sequence). With V trimmed by 4 bases and J by 5 bases, 9 bases remained unmatched. CDR3 in amino acids: CSAKPGTGNHEQYF. The CDR3 bases are TGCAGTGCTAAGCCCGGGACAGGGAACCACGAGCAGTACTTC.

This clonotype turned up a few times. The V call is TRBV20-1, the J call TRBJ2-7, with D hard to call. Germline loops: CDR1 DFQATT, CDR2 SNEGSKA (reference sequence). The V end lost 2 bases, the J end lost 7 bases, and 18 bases lay between the germline ends. The CDR3 length is 14 residues. The CDR3 loop reads CSARSEERAAEQYF. The CDR3 region has the DNA TGCAGTGCTAGATCTGAAGAGCGTGCGGCAGAGCAGTACTTC.

This clonotype has just a few counts. V usage is TRBV7-8 and J usage is TRBJ1-2, with no clear D. CDR3 size: 13 residues. The V gene lost 2 bases and the J gene lost 5 bases, with 9 bases spanning the gap. The germline gives CDR1 SGHVS, CDR2 FQNEAQ. CDR3 in DNA: TGTGCCAGCAGCTTAAGCAGGCCTTATGGCTACACCTTC. Residues: CASSLSRPYGYTF.

The chain combines TRBV5-1 with TRBJ2-7; TRBD1 matches at 9 bases. With 4 bases clipped from V and 5 bases from J, the junction kept 7 bases outside the gene matches. Germline V gene lookup returns CDR1 SGHRS and CDR2 YFSETQ. CDR3 length: 14 residues. CDR3 sequence (DNA): TGCGCCAGCAGCGGGGGACAGGGATTCGACGAGCAGTACTTC. Translation: CASSGGQGFDEQYF.

This clonotype was recorded a few times. CDR3 coding DNA: TGCGCCAGCAGCGAGGGACAGGGGGGCTACAATGAGCAGTTCTTC. Translating gives CASSEGQGGYNEQFF. The genes are TRBV5-1 and TRBJ2-1; TRBD1 matches 11 bases. This CDR3 has 15 residues. V gave up 4 bases and J gave up 3 bases; unmatched junction bases: 3. The germline V gene has CDR1 SGHRS and CDR2 YFSETQ.

The sample holds a few counts of this clonotype. The chain is built from TRBV5-1 and TRBJ2-1; 8 bases align to TRBD1. CDR3 length: 16 amino acids. J gave up 8 bases and V 4 bases, and 14 bases lay outside the gene matches. Germline V CDR1 and CDR2: SGHRS, YFSETQ. CDR3 amino acids: CASSIPQGESSYEQFF. The CDR3 DNA follows: TGCGCCAGCAGCATCCCACAGGGGGAGAGTTCGTATGAGCAGTTCTTC.